Presented here are 13 T cell receptor beta chains from one specimen sequenced in a study of response to subunit inactivated influenza vaccine. TCRdb ran MiXCR on the RT-PCR reads and lists one entry per CDR3 protein. The data contain under 750,000 distinct CDR3 sequences, roughly 12% of them seen just once; the ten biggest clones take up roughly a tenth. The sample in question was PBMCs from blood, obtained on the day of vaccination. The receptors were sampled from a middle-aged man who received an inactivated influenza vaccine.

The chain combines TRBV6-1 with TRBJ1-2, with a tentative D call TRBD1 (5 bases). V gave up 6 bases and J gave up 1 base, with 21 bases separating them. This CDR3 region has 17 residues. Germline V gives CDR1 MNHNS, CDR2 SASEGT. For the CDR3, the DNA is TGTGCCAGCAGATCTCCGTGGGGGGATGGTTTTAACTATGGCTACACCTTC. Translation: CASRSPWGDGFNYGYTF.

There are a few counts of this clonotype. This chain joins TRBV7-2 and TRBJ2-2; D is unresolved. The CDR3 length is 14 residues. V was shortened by 8 bases and J by 5 bases, with 15 bases between the two germline ends. Per the germline V gene, CDR1 is SGHTA and CDR2 is FQGNSA. The CDR3 DNA follows: TGTGCCAGCTCGAAAGGGCCACAAACCGGGGAGCTGTTTTTT. Protein product: CASSKGPQTGELFF.

CDR3 region: CASSLEWGHRETQYF. In nucleotides, the CDR3 is TGCGCCAGCAGCTTAGAATGGGGTCACCGAGAGACCCAGTACTTC. This chain joins TRBV5-1 and TRBJ2-5; D is undetermined. The CDR3 has 15 residues. Trimming removed 2 bases from V and 4 bases from J, with 15 bases in between. The germline V gene has CDR1 SGHRS and CDR2 YFSETQ. The full variable domain, its missing parts supplied by reference TRBV5-1 and TRBJ2-5, is KAGVTQTPRYLIKTRGQQVTLSCSPISGHRSVSWYQQTPGQGLQFLFEYFSETQRNKGNFPGRFSGRQFSNSRSEMNVSTLELGDSALYLCASSLEWGHRETQYFGPGTRLLVL.

This clonotype was counted a few times. V usage is TRBV7-9 and J usage is TRBJ2-6; D is unresolved. The germline CDR1 and CDR2 sequences are SEHNR and FQNEAQ (reference sequence). The CDR3 length is 12 residues. Trimming cost V 10 bases and J 4 bases, with 8 bases left between them. The CDR3 loop reads CATLTGANVLTF. The DNA of the CDR3 is TGTGCCACCTTGACAGGGGCCAACGTCCTGACTTTC.

The rearrangement joins TRBV27 to TRBJ1-6; tentative D call: TRBD1 (5 bases). The CDR3 consists of 14 residues. Germline-derived CDR1 and CDR2 are MNHEY and SMNVEV (reference sequence). V was cut by 8 bases and J by 14 bases, with 22 bases left in between. The CDR3 coding sequence is TGTGCCAGCGGGACCCGGTCAGAAATTTTGTCCCTCCACTTT. As protein: CASGTRSEILSLHF.

The chain uses TRBV7-3 and TRBJ2-3; 8 bases fit TRBD1. With 2 bases clipped from V and 4 bases from J, the junction kept 5 bases outside the gene matches. The CDR3 is made up of 15 amino acids. Germline V CDR1 and CDR2: SGHTA, FQGTGA. The CDR3 nucleotides are TGTGCCAGCAGCTTACAGGGGGCGCATGCAGATACGCAGTATTTT. Residues: CASSLQGAHADTQYF.

This clonotype was observed at least ten times. The CDR3 spells CASSSGWTSGTDTQYF. The CDR3 DNA reads as TGTGCCAGCAGTTCGGGATGGACTAGCGGTACAGATACGCAGTATTTT. The chain couples TRBV12-3 or TRBV12-4 to TRBJ2-3, with 10 nucleotides matching TRBD2. This CDR3 is built from 16 residues. Unmatched junction bases numbered 7, after V lost 4 bases and J lost 3 bases.

The chain couples TRBV4-3 to TRBJ2-5, with 9 nucleotides matching TRBD1. V lost 0 bases, J lost 7 bases, and 0 bases stayed unmatched. CDR1 and CDR2 (germline): LGHNA, YSLEER. The CDR3 spans 13 residues. The CDR3 DNA sequence: TGCGCCAGCAGCCAAGAACAGGGGGCGACCCAGTACTTC. It encodes CASSQEQGATQYF.

The sample holds a few counts of this clonotype. The chain is built from TRBV11-1 and TRBJ2-7, with D maybe TRBD2 (6 bases). Deletions cut 4 bases from V and 6 bases from J, with 13 bases between. CDR3 length equals 13 residues. Per the germline V gene, CDR1 is SGHAT and CDR2 is FQDESV (reference sequence). The CDR3 nucleotides are TGTGCCAGCAGCTGGGGGGACCGTGGCGAGCAGTACTTC. It is translated as CASSWGDRGEQYF.

This clonotype was detected ten times or more. The chain combines TRBV10-3 with TRBJ1-1; D gene uncertain. Trimming shortened V by 5 bases and J by 4 bases, and 5 bases separated the two germline ends. Germline V gives CDR1 ENHRY, CDR2 SYGVKD. This CDR3 is built from 11 residues. The DNA of the CDR3 is TGTGCCATCAGTACGGGCACTGAAGCTTTCTTT. Protein: CAISTGTEAFF.

A few counts support this clonotype. This chain uses TRBV27 with TRBJ2-6, with 10 bases matching TRBD1. Germline lookup yields CDR1 MNHEY and CDR2 SMNVEV (reference sequence). The CDR3 is made up of 17 amino acids. V trimming: 3 bases; J trimming: 2 bases; junction bases outside the gene matches: 4. The CDR3 region is CASSFVGQGAGANVLTF. The DNA of the CDR3 is TGTGCCAGCAGTTTCGTAGGACAGGGGGCTGGGGCCAACGTCCTGACTTTC.

A few counts support this clonotype. V is TRBV5-1 and J is TRBJ1-1; D is ambiguous. The germline V gene has CDR1 SGHRS and CDR2 YFSETQ. The CDR3 is 15 amino acids. With 0 bases removed from V and 4 bases from J, the gap between germline ends came to 13 bases. For the CDR3, the DNA is TGCGCCAGCAGCTTGGACGCCTTGGTTGGCACTGAAGCTTTCTTT. Protein product: CASSLDALVGTEAFF.

This clonotype was counted only a few times. V gene TRBV19 combines with J gene TRBJ1-2; unclear D gene. This CDR3 region has 13 residues. Germline CDR1 is LNHDA and CDR2 is SQIVND (reference sequence). V was clipped by 3 bases and J by 2 bases, with 7 bases between them. CDR3 loop: CASSIDGNYGYTF. CDR3 coding DNA: TGTGCCAGTAGTATCGACGGGAACTATGGCTACACCTTC.